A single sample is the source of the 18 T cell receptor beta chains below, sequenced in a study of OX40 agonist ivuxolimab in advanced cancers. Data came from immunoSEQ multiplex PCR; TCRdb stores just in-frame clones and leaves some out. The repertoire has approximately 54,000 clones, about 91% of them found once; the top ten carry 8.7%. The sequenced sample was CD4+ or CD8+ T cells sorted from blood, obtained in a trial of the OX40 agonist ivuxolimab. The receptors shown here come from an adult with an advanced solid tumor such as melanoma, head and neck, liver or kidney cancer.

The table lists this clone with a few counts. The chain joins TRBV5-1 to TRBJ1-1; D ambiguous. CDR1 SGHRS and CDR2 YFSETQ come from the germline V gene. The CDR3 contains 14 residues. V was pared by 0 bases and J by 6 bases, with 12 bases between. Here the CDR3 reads CASSLDVLGAEAFF. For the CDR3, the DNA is TGCGCCAGCAGCTTGGATGTTCTGGGAGCTGAAGCTTTCTTT.

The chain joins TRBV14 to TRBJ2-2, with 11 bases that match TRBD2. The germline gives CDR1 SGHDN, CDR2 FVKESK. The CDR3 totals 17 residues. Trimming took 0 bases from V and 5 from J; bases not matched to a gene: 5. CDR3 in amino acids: CASSQDHSGRGTGELFF. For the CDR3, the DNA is TGTGCCAGCAGCCAAGACCATAGCGGGAGGGGGACCGGGGAGCTGTTTTTT.

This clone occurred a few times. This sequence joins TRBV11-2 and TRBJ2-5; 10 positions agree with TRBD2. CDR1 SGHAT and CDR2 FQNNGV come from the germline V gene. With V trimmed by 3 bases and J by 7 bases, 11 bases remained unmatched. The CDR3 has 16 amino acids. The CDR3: CASSFSSGSGRGTQYF. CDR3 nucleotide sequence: TGTGCCAGCAGCTTCTCTAGCGGGAGTGGAAGGGGGACCCAGTACTTC.

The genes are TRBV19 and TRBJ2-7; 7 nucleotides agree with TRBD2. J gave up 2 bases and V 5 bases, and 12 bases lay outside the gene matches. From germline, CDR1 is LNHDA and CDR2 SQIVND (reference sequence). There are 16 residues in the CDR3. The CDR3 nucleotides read TGTGCCAGTAGTGACCGTACTAGCGCCAGAACCTACGAGCAGTACTTC. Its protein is CASSDRTSARTYEQYF.

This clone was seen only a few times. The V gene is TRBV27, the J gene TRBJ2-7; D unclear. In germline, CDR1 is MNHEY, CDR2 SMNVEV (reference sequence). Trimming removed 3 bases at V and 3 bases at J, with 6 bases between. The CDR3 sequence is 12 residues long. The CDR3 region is CASSFKGYEQYF. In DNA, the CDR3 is TGTGCCAGCAGTTTTAAGGGCTACGAGCAGTACTTC.

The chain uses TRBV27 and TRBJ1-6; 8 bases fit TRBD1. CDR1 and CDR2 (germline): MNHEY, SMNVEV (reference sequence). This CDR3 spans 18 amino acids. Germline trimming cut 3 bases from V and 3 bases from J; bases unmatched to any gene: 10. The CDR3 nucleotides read TGTGCCAGCAGTTTGTTTCCGGACAGGGCATACTATAATTCACCCCTCCACTTT. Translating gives CASSLFPDRAYYNSPLHF.

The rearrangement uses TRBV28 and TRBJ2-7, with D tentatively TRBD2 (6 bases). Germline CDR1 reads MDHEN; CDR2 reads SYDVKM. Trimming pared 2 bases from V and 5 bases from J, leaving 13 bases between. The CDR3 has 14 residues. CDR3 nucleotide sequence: TGTGCCAGCAGTTTACGGGGGTGGGCGGACGAGCAGTACTTC. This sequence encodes CASSLRGWADEQYF.

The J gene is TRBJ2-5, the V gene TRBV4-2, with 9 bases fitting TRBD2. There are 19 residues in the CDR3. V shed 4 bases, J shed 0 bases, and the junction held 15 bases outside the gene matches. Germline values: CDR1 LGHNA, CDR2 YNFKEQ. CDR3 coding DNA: TGTGCCAGCAGCCCCTTGGACTACCTTAGCGGGGGAAACCAAGAGACCCAGTACTTC. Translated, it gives CASSPLDYLSGGNQETQYF.

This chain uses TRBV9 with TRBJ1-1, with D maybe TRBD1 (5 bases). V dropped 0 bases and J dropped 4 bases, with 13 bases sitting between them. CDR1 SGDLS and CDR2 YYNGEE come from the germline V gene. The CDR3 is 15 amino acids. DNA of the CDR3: TGTGCCAGCAGCGTAGGGAGGGGCTGGGGCACTGAAGCTTTCTTT. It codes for CASSVGRGWGTEAFF.

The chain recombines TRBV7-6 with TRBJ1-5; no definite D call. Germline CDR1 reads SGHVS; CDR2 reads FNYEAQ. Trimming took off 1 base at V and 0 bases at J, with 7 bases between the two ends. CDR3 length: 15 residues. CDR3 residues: CASSLGGYSNQPQHF. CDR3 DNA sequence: TGTGCCAGCAGCTTAGGGGGATATAGCAATCAGCCCCAGCATTTT.

CDR3 region: CAWSPLQNTEAFF. The CDR3 DNA reads as TGTGCCTGGAGCCCGCTGCAAAACACTGAAGCTTTCTTT. This chain connects TRBV30 to TRBJ1-1; no firm D call. The germline CDR1 and CDR2 sequences are GTSNPN and SVGIG (reference sequence). CDR3 length: 13 residues. The germline V and J ends were trimmed by 3 bases and 2 bases, with 10 bases remaining between them.

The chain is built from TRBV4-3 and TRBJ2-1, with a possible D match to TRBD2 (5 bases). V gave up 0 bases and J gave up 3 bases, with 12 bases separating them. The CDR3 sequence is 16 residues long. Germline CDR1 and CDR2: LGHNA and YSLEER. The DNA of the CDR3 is TGCGCCAGCAGCCAAGATAGAGCGGCCTTCTACAATGAGCAGTTCTTC. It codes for CASSQDRAAFYNEQFF.

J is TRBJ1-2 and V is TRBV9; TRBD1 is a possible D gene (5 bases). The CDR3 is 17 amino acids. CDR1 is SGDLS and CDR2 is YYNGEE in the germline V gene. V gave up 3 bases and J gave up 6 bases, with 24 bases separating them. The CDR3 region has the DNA TGTGCCAGCAGCGGTGAAGGCCGCGTGGGGGGATGGGATGGCTACACCTTC. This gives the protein CASSGEGRVGGWDGYTF.

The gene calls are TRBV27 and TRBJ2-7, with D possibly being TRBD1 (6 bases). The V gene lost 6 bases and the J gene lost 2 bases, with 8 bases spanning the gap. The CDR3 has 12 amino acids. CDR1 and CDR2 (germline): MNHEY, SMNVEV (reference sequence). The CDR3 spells CASRDSAYEQYF. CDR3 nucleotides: TGTGCCAGCAGGGACAGCGCCTACGAGCAGTACTTC.

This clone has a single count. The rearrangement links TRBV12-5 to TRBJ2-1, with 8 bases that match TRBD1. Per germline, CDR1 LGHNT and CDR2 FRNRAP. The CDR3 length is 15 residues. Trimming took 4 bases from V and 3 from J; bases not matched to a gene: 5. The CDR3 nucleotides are TGTGCTAGTGGTTCCGGACAGGGTGGCTACAATGAGCAGTTCTTC. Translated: CASGSGQGGYNEQFF.

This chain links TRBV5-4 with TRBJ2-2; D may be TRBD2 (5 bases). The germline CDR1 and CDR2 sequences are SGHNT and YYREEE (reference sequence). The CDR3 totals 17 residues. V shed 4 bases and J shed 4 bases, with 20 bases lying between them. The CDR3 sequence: CASSPSAGAAFTGELFF. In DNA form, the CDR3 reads TGTGCCAGCAGCCCTTCTGCAGGAGCGGCATTCACCGGGGAGCTGTTTTTT.

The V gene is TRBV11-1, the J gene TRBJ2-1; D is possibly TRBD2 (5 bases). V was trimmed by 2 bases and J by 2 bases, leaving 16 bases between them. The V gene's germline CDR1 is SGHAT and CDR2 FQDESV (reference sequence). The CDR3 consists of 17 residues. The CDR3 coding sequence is TGTGCCAGCAGCTTATGGTCTAGCCTGACGGCCTACAATGAGCAGTTCTTC. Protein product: CASSLWSSLTAYNEQFF.

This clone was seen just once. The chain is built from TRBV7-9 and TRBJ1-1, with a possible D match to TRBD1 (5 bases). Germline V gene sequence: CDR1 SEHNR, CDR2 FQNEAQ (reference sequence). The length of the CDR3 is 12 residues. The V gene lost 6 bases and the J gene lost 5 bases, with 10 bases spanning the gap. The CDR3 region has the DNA TGTGCCAGCAGGAAGGCAGGGACTGAAGCTTTCTTT. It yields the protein CASRKAGTEAFF.